This T cell receptor (beta chain) stems from a study of PD-1 blockade in classical Hodgkin lymphoma. Notes on the study in general: Those achieving complete response showed baseline diversity like newly diagnosed patients. When set against healthy donors, newly diagnosed patients were reported to show lower baseline TCR diversity. Patients who initiated nivolumab within 1 year of ASCT were excluded.

Note on this clone: What it recognizes is unknown.

Relapse after autologous stem cell transplantation occurred in every patient, and brentuximab vedotin exposure varied. Germline V gene data show CDR1 as LGHNA and CDR2 as YNFKEQ. V was pared by 0 bases and J by 1 base, with 12 bases between. The CDR3 has 16 residues. Assay used: immunoSEQ multiplex PCR; TCRdb lists only in-frame clones, some missing. The repertoire holds 84,000 or so clones, with about nine tenths as singletons. The chain is built from TRBV4-2 and TRBJ1-1; the D gene is possibly TRBD1 (6 bases). Sequenced here: peripheral blood mononuclear cells (PBMCs), sampled before the second cycle of nivolumab. The sequence was obtained from a human donor with classical Hodgkin lymphoma. CDR3 residues: CASSQDRRGWNTEAFF. The CDR3 region has the DNA TGTGCCAGCAGCCAAGATAGAAGGGGGTGGAACACTGAAGCTTTCTTT.